The subject of this entry is one T cell receptor beta chain. This specimen comes from a study of T cell changes during pregnancy in multiple sclerosis. Sequencing was performed with immunoSEQ multiplex PCR; in TCRdb, only in-frame clones are kept and a portion is missing. The table lists around 40,000 clones, around 90% of them singletons. The V gene's germline CDR1 is LNHDA and CDR2 SQIVND (reference sequence). Trimming removed 3 bases from V and 1 base from J, with 13 bases in between. The CDR3 spans 16 residues. This sequence joins TRBV19 and TRBJ1-3; D might be TRBD1 (5 bases). This specimen consisted of CD8+ T cells from peripheral blood mononuclear cells, obtained in the third trimester of pregnancy. The source of this sequence is a female donor with multiple sclerosis, enrolled in a pregnancy study. This CDR3 is CASSIGTALSGNTIYF. CDR3 DNA: TGTGCCAGTAGTATCGGGACTGCCCTTTCTGGAAACACCATATATTTT.